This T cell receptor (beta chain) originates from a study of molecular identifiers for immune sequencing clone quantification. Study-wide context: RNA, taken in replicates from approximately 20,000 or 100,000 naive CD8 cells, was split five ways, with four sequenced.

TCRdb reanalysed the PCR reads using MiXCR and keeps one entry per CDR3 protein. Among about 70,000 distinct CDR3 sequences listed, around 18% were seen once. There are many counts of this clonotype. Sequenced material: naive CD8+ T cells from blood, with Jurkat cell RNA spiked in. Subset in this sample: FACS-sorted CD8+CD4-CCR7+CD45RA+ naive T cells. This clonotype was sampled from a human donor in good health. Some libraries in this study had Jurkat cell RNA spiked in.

The CDR3 DNA reads as TGTGCCAGCAGTTTAATATTAGCGGGAGTTGGTTACAATGAGCAGTTCTTC. Protein: CASSLILAGVGYNEQFF. This chain uses TRBV27 with TRBJ2-1, with 9 positions matching TRBD2. V lost 2 bases, J lost 4 bases, and 9 bases stayed unmatched. The CDR3 loop spans 17 amino acids. Per the germline V gene, CDR1 is MNHEY and CDR2 is SMNVEV (reference sequence).